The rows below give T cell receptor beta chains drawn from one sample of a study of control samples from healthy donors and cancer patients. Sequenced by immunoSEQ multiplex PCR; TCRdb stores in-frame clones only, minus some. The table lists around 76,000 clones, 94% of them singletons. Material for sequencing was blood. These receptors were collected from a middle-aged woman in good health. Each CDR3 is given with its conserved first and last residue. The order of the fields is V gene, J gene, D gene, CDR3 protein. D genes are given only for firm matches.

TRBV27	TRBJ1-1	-	CASSLWSGGNTEAFF
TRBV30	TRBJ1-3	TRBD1	CAWKQGASGNTIYF
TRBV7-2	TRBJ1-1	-	CASSLESWQEAFF
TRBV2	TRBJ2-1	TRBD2	CASSLGTSGRAANEQFF
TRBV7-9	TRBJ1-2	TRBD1	CASTLGTGDPYGYTF
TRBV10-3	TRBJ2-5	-	CAISESYGSETQYF
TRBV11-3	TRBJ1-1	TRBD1	CASSLEGTGKAFF
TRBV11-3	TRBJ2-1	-	CASSLMGVNEQFF
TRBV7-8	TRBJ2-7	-	CASSHARALYEQYF
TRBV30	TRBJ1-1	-	CAWTVGGRTEAFF
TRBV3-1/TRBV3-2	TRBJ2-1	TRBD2	CASSLPGTSANEQFF
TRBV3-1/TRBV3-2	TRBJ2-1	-	CASSQEPVYNEQFF
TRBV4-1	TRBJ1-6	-	CASRAVQGTYNSPLHF
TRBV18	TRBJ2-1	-	CASSYGSVAYNEQFF
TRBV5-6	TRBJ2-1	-	CASSLVTQTKYNEQFF
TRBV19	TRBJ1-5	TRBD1	CASSIRGEQPQHF
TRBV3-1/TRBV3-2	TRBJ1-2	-	CASSTPSRYTF
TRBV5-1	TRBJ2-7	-	CASRMDEFSYEQYF
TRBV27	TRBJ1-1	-	CASTGNTEAFF
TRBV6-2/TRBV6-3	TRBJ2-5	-	CASSSVRETQYF
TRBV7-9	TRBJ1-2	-	CASSEGQRGGGYTF
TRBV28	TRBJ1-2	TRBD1	CASRTGRYGYTF
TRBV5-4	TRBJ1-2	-	CASSLVAGSVYGYTF
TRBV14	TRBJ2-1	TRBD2	CASSHLLAETYNEQFF
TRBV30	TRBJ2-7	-	CAWLGSYEQYF
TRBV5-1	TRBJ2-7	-	CASSLTGLASFAHEQYF
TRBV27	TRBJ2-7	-	CASIPQTGGAYEQYF
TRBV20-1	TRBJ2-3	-	CSVESTDTQYF
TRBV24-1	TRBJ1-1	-	CATSEGFDRMTFF
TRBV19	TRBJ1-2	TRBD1	CASSEQGAGGYTF
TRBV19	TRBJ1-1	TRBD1	CASSTSGGLAEAFF
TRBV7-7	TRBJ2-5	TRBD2	CASSLGQAGPPETQYF
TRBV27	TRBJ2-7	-	CASMSGFYEQYF
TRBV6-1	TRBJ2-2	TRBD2	CASSVGLAGGLDTGELFF
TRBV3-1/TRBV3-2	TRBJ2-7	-	CASSLYQGAYEQYF
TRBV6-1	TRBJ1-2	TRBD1	CASSEGQGSYGYTF
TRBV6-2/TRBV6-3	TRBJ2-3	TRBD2	CASSRGGALDTQYF
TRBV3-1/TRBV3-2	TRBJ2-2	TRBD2	CASSSLKGRGLTSGTGELFF
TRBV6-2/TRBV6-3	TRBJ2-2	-	CASSQPMTPNTGELFF
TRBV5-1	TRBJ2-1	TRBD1	CASSLWGQGRNNEQFF
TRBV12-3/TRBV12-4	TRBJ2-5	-	CASVTGRWGTQYF
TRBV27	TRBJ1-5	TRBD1	CASSWTGSNQPQHF